A selection of T cell receptor beta chains follows, all from one sample in a study of regulatory T cells in long-lasting Graves disease. TCRdb called the multiplex PCR reads again in MiXCR, with one record for every CDR3 protein. This sample has 450,000 to 600,000 distinct CDR3 sequences, with approximately 15% found just once. The sample was also linked to a second study, of T cells in Graves' hyperthyroidism and ophthalmopathy.

This specimen was peripheral blood mononuclear cells (PBMCs), taken at new diagnosis, from a patient treated with antithyroid drugs. The source is a young man with Graves disease. Each CDR3 is given with its conserved first and last residue. A D gene is named only where the DNA matches it firmly. Clone size appears in some rows only: once, few, many, or a class for an expanded clone.

V	J	D	size	DNA	CDR3
TRBV14	TRBJ2-4	TRBD2	many	TGTGCCAGCAGCCAAGATCAGGTAGCGGGAGAGGGCATTCAGTACTTC	CASSQDQVAGEGIQYF
TRBV12-3/TRBV12-4	TRBJ2-2	NA	few	TGTGCCAGCAGCTACCTCGGGGGCTGGGGCACCGGGGAGCTGTTTTTT	CASSYLGGWGTGELFF
TRBV2	TRBJ1-2	NA	many	TGTGCCAGCAGTTCCTCCCCTTTCTATGGCTACACCTTC	CASSSSPFYGYTF
TRBV5-1	TRBJ1-1	NA	NA	TGCGCCAGCAGCTTGGGGCACACGGCCGGGAACACTGAAGCTTTCTTT	CASSLGHTAGNTEAFF
TRBV30	TRBJ2-7	NA	NA	TGTGCCTGGAACAAAGGGGCTTTGAGGGATTCCGAGCAGTACTTC	CAWNKGALRDSEQYF
TRBV6-7	TRBJ2-7	TRBD2	few	TGTGCCAGACCGCTAGCGGATAACTCCTACGAGCAGTACTTC	CARPLADNSYEQYF
TRBV9	TRBJ2-7	NA	many	TGTGCCAGCAGCGTAGAGTCCCAGGGCGCGCAGTACTTC	CASSVESQGAQYF
TRBV5-1	TRBJ2-7	TRBD1	many	TGCGCCAGCAGCTTAAGTCAGACAGGGGTGCGCGAGCAGTACTTC	CASSLSQTGVREQYF
TRBV5-1	TRBJ2-5	TRBD1	NA	TGCGCCAGCAGCCTGATGACAGGGCCCCAAGAGACCCAGTACTTC	CASSLMTGPQETQYF
TRBV20-1	TRBJ1-4	NA	many	TGCAGTGCCAATGCTGCTTCGACAGTAAATGAAAAACTGTTTTTT	CSANAASTVNEKLFF
TRBV29-1	TRBJ2-2	NA	few	TGCAGCGTTGTACCCACTGAGGGGGAGCTGTTTTTT	CSVVPTEGELFF
TRBV5-4	TRBJ1-1	NA	NA	TGCGCCAGCACCCCGGGGAGTGCGAACACTGAAGCTTTCTTT	CASTPGSANTEAFF
TRBV7-9	TRBJ1-3	NA	NA	TGTGCCAGCAGATTGGGAAGCAGGGGAGTCTCCGGAAACACCATATATTTT	CASRLGSRGVSGNTIYF
TRBV5-1	TRBJ2-1	NA	many	TGCGCCAGCAGCTTGGCCTTTAACAATGAGCAGTTCTTC	CASSLAFNNEQFF
TRBV29-1	TRBJ1-3	NA	many	TGCAGCGTTGAGACACAGCCAGCAAGTGGAAACACCATATATTTT	CSVETQPASGNTIYF
TRBV14	TRBJ1-3	NA	NA	TGTGCCAGCAGTCCAAGGGCCTCTGGAAACACCATATATTTT	CASSPRASGNTIYF
TRBV5-1	TRBJ2-2	TRBD1	few	TGCGCCAGCAGACCCGACAGGGGTCGGACCGGGGAGCTGTTTTTT	CASRPDRGRTGELFF
TRBV20-1	TRBJ2-1	TRBD2	many	TGCAGTGCTAGATCCCGTGGGCGGGAGGGCCCCAATGAGCAGTTCTTC	CSARSRGREGPNEQFF
TRBV11-3	TRBJ1-1	TRBD1	many	TGTGCCAGCAGCCGGGGACAGGCCAACACTGAAGCTTTCTTT	CASSRGQANTEAFF
TRBV10-1	TRBJ2-5	NA	many	TGCGCCAGCAGTGAAGAAGTGGCCAAAGAGACCCAGTACTTC	CASSEEVAKETQYF
TRBV18	TRBJ2-7	TRBD2	few	TGTGCCAGCTCACCAACTAGCGGGACGGTCTACGAGCAGTACTTC	CASSPTSGTVYEQYF
TRBV30	TRBJ1-1	NA	many	TGTGCCTGGAGTGAAAGGGCTAAGTGGACTGAAGCTTTCTTT	CAWSERAKWTEAFF
TRBV27	TRBJ1-3	NA	many	TGTGCCAGCAGTCCGACCGGGCCCTCGGGTCACACCATATATTTT	CASSPTGPSGHTIYF
TRBV10-3	TRBJ2-7	NA	many	TGTGCCATCATTCAGTCCCCGGGCTACGAGCAGTACTTC	CAIIQSPGYEQYF
TRBV9	TRBJ2-7	NA	few	TGTGCCAGCAGCCCTGAGGTGGTAGCGGTATCCTACGAGCAGTACTTC	CASSPEVVAVSYEQYF
TRBV20-1	TRBJ2-3	NA	once	TGCAGTGCTTTATACCGGGGAGATACGCAGTGTTTT	CSALYRGDTQCF
TRBV12-5	TRBJ2-7	NA	few	TGTGCTAGTGGTCCCCACAACTACGAGCAGTACTTC	CASGPHNYEQYF
TRBV3-1	TRBJ1-1	TRBD1	many	TGCGCCAGCAGCCAAGGTCCAGGGGGGACTGAAGCTTTCTTT	CASSQGPGGTEAFF
TRBV5-1	TRBJ1-6	NA	few	TGCGCCAGCAGCTTGGAGGTGTCACCTGGGGCCCTCCACTTT	CASSLEVSPGALHF
TRBV11-2	TRBJ2-3	NA	many	TGTGCCAGCAGCTTCGGCCTAGGTACTCTGGATACGCAGTATTTT	CASSFGLGTLDTQYF
TRBV3-1	TRBJ2-1	TRBD2	NA	TGTGCCAGCACTCCCGATGTGCTAGCGGGAGGGGATGAGCAGTTCTTC	CASTPDVLAGGDEQFF
TRBV27	TRBJ2-5	NA	many	TGTGCCAGCAGTTTCCAATCGGGTGCAGAGACCCAGTACTTC	CASSFQSGAETQYF
TRBV7-9	TRBJ2-2	NA	NA	TGTGCCAGCAGTTTCCGGGACACCTACACCGGGGAGCTGTTTTTT	CASSFRDTYTGELFF
TRBV6-2/TRBV6-3	TRBJ2-5	NA	few	TGTGCCAGCAGTCCTGTCGGGGTCCAAGAGACCCAGTACTTC	CASSPVGVQETQYF
TRBV27	TRBJ2-2	TRBD2	NA	TGTGCCAGCAGTTTAAAATGGGGTGGTAGCGGGAGTACAGGGGAGCTGTTTTTT	CASSLKWGGSGSTGELFF
TRBV6-2/TRBV6-3	TRBJ2-6	TRBD1	many	TGTGCCAGCAGTCGTACTAGGGACAGGGAGTTGCGGGGGGCCAACGTCCTGACTTTC	CASSRTRDRELRGANVLTF
TRBV5-1	TRBJ2-5	TRBD2	few	TGCGCCAGCAGCTTGGCGGGGACTAGCGGGAGTGGCCCCCAAGAGACCCAGTACTTC	CASSLAGTSGSGPQETQYF
TRBV12-3/TRBV12-4	TRBJ2-4	NA	many	TGTGCCAGCAGTTTAGAGGCAGGGGGGAACATTCAGTACTTC	CASSLEAGGNIQYF
TRBV7-9	TRBJ2-1	NA	many	TGTGCCAGCAGCTTCGGCCTAGCGCTCTACAATGAGCAGTTCTTC	CASSFGLALYNEQFF
TRBV15	TRBJ2-5	TRBD2	many	TGTGCCACCAGCAGGGAAAGACTAGCGGGACTTCAGTACTTC	CATSRERLAGLQYF
TRBV7-2	TRBJ1-1	NA	NA	TGTGCCAGCAGCTTAGGGCAGGGCCCTGAAGCTTTCTTT	CASSLGQGPEAFF
TRBV28	TRBJ2-1	NA	many	TGTGCCAGCAGTTTATGGGACTTAGGCCAAGTCTCCTACAATGAGCAGTTCTTC	CASSLWDLGQVSYNEQFF
TRBV25-1	TRBJ2-6	NA	few	TGTGCCAGCAGTGCAGCAGGCGCTGGGGCCAACGTCCTGACTTTC	CASSAAGAGANVLTF
TRBV6-2/TRBV6-3	TRBJ1-6	NA	few	TGTGCCAGCAGTGTTAACGATAATTCACCCCTCCACTTT	CASSVNDNSPLHF
TRBV19	TRBJ2-3	TRBD1	few	TGTGCCAGTAGTATATCGGCCGGGACAGGACTCACAGATACGCAGTATTTT	CASSISAGTGLTDTQYF
TRBV7-2	TRBJ1-3	NA	few	TGTGCCAGCAGCTACTTGGGTCCTGGAAACACCATATATTTT	CASSYLGPGNTIYF
TRBV20-1	TRBJ2-3	NA	many	TGCAGTGCTAGACCCGCCAGCGGTGAAGCTAGCACAGATACGCAGTATTTT	CSARPASGEASTDTQYF
TRBV7-2	TRBJ2-7	TRBD2	NA	TGTGCCAGCAGCTTTAGACTAGCGGGAGGGAGGGGCGAGCAGTACTTC	CASSFRLAGGRGEQYF
TRBV19	TRBJ1-1	NA	many	TGTGCCAGTAGAAGGACAGTGGCTTTCTTT	CASRRTVAFF
TRBV9	TRBJ1-1	NA	few	TGTGCCAGCAGCGCCCAGAGGGAGGGATCGATGAACACTGAAGCTTTCTTT	CASSAQREGSMNTEAFF
TRBV20-1	TRBJ2-5	TRBD1	many	TGCAGTGCTAGTAACAGGGGGAGGGAGACCCAGTACTTC	CSASNRGRETQYF
TRBV18	TRBJ1-1	NA	many	TGTGCCAGCTCTCCAGGCGCGGGGAACACTGAAGCTTTCTTT	CASSPGAGNTEAFF